This TCR beta chain comes out of a study of shared clonotypes between healthy human individuals. Study background: The donor pool was made up of a couple of women and three men aged 18 to 49.

Over several immunoSEQ plates, each subset's genomic DNA was distributed in even portions. Profiled with immunoSEQ multiplex PCR; TCRdb holds only in-frame clones, not every one. The data contain 450,000 to 500,000 clones, approximately 80% of them seen just once; the ten biggest clones take up about 11%. The ends were cut back, 4 bases at V and 0 bases at J, with 13 bases in the middle. Germline assignment: CDR1 SGHRS and CDR2 YFSETQ. CDR3 length: 16 amino acids. Healthy adults negative for HIV, lacking recent acute infections or vaccinations, served as donors. When samples were unsorted, tens of millions of PBMCs were used for genomic DNA.

Source material: PBMCs. J is TRBJ2-2 and V is TRBV5-1; the D gene could be TRBD1 or TRBD2 (5 bases each). The TCR originated in a middle-aged woman in good health. Some clones in this sample may be carry-over from other donors' samples. CDR3 nucleotides: TGCGCCAGCAGCCCCGCCGGGACGGCGAACACCGGGGAGCTGTTTTTT. Its translation is CASSPAGTANTGELFF.